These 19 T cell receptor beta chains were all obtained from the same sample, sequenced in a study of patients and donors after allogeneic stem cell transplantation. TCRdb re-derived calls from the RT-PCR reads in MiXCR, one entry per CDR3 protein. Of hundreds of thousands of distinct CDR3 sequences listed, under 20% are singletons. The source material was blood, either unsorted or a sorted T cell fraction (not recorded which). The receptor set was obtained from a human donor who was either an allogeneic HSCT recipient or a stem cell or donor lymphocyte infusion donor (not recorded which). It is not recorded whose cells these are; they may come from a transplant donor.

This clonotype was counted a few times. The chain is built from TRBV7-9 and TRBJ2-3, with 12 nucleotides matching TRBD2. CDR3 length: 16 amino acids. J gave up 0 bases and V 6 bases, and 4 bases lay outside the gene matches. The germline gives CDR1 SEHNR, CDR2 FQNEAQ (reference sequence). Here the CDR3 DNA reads TGTGCCAGCAGGGATACTAGCGGGGGGAGCACAGATACGCAGTATTTT. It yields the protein CASRDTSGGSTDTQYF.

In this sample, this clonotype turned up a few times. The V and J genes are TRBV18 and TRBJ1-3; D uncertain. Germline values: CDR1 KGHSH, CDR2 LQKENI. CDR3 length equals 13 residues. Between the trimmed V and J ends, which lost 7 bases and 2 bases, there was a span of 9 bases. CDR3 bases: TGTGCCAGCTATTTTGGAACTGGAAACACCATATATTTT. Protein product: CASYFGTGNTIYF.

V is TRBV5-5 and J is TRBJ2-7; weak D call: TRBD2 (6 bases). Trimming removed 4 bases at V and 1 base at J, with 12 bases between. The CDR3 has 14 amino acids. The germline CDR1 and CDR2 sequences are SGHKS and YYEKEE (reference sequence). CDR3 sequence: CASSRDGGSYEQYF. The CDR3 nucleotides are TGTGCCAGCAGCCGGGACGGAGGGTCCTACGAGCAGTACTTC.

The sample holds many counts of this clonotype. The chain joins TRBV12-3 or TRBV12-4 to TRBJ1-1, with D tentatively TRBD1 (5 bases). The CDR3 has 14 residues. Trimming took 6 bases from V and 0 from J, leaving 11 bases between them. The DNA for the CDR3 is TGTGCCAGCAGGACGGGACCGATGAACACTGAAGCTTTCTTT. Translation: CASRTGPMNTEAFF.

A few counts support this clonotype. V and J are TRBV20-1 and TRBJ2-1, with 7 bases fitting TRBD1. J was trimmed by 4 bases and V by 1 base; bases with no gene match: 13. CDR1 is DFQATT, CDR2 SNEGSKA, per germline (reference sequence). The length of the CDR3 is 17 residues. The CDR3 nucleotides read TGCAGTGCTAGAGTTTCTGGACGGAACAGGGGTTACAATGAGCAGTTCTTC. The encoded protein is CSARVSGRNRGYNEQFF.

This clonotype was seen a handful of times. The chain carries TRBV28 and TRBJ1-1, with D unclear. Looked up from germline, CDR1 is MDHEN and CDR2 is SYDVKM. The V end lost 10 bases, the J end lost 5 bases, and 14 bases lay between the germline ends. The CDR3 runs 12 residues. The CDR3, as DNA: TGTGCCATCGGCCTTTTGGGGACTGAAGCTTTCTTT. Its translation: CAIGLLGTEAFF.

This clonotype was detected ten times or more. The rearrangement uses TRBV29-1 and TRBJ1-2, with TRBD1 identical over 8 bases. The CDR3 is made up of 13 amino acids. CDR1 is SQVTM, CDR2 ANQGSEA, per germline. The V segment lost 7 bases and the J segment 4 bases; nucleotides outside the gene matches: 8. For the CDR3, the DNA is TGCAGCGACCCGACAGGGGCTTCCTATGGCTACACCTTC. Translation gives CSDPTGASYGYTF.

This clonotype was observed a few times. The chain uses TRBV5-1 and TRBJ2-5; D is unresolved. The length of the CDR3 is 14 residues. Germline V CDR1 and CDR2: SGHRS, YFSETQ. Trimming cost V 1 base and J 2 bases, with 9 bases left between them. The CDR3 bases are TGCGCCAGCAGCTTGACGGGCAGACAAGAGACCCAGTACTTC. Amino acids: CASSLTGRQETQYF.

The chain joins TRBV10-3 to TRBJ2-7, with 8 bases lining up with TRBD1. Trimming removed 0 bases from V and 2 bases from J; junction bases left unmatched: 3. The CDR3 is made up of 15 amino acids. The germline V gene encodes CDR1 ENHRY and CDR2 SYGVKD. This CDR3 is CAISESGQGPYEQYF. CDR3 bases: TGTGCCATCAGTGAGTCTGGACAGGGACCCTACGAGCAGTACTTC.

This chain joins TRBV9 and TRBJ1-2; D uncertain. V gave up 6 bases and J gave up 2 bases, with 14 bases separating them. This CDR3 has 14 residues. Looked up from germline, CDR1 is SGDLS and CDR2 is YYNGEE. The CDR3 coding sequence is TGTGCCAGCACCCCGAGGCGGCAAAACTATGGCTACACCTTC. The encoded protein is CASTPRRQNYGYTF.

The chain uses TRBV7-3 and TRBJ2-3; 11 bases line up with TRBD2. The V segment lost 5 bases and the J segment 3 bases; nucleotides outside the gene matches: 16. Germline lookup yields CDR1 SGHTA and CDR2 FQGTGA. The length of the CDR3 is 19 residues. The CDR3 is CASSPETSGDVLRTDTQYF. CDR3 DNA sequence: TGTGCCAGCAGCCCTGAGACTAGCGGGGATGTCCTCAGGACAGATACGCAGTATTTT.

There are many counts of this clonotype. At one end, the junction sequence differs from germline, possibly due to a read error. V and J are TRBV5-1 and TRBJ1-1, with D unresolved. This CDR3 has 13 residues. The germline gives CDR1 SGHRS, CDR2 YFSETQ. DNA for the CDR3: TGTGCCAGCAGCTTAGGGAAGAACACTGAAGCTTTCTTT. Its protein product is CASSLGKNTEAFF.

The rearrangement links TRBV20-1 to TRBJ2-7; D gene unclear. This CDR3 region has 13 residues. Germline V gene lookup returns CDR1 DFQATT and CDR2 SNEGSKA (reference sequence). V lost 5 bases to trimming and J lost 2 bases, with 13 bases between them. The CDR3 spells CSAGPAATYEQYF. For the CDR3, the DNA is TGCAGTGCTGGACCAGCAGCCACCTACGAGCAGTACTTC.

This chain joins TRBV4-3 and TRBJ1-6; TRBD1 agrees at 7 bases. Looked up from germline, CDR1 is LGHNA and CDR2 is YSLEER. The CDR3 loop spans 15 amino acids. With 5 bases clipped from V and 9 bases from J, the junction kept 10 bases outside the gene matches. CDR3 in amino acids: CASSSHTGVISPLHF. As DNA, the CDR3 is TGCGCCAGCAGCTCCCACACAGGGGTGATTTCACCCCTCCACTTT.

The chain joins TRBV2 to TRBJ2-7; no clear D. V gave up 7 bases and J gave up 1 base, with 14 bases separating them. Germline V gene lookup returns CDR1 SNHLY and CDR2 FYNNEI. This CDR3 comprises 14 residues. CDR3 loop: CASNIRTDSYEQYF. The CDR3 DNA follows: TGTGCCAGCAACATTCGAACAGATTCCTACGAGCAGTACTTC.

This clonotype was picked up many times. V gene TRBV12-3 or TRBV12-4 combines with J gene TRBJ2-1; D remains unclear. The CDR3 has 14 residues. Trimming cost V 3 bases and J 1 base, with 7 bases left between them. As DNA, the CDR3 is TGTGCCAGCAGTTTTTCCGAGTCCTACAATGAGCAGTTCTTC. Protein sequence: CASSFSESYNEQFF.

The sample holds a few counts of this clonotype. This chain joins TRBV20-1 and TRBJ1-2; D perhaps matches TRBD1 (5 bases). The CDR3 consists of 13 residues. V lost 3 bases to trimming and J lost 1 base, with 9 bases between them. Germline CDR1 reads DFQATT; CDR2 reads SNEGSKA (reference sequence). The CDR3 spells CSARTDDNYGYTF. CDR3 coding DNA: TGCAGTGCTAGGACAGATGATAACTATGGCTACACCTTC.

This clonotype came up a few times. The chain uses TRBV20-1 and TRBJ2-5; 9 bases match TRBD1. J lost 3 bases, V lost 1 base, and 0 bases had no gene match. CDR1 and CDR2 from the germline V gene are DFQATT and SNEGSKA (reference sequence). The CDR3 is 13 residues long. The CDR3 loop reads CSARGDREETQYF. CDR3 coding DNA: TGCAGTGCTAGAGGGGACAGGGAAGAGACCCAGTACTTC.

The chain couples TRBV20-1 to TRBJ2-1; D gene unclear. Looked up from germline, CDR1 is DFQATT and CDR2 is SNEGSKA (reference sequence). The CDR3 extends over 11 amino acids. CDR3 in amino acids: CRELRRAEQFF. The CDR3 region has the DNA TGCAGGGAGTTAAGGCGTGCTGAGCAGTTCTTC.